The T cell receptor beta chain described here comes from a study of blood T cells in healthy people across ages. Regarding the study as a whole: It was held that the diversity estimates obtained from one million T cells were underestimates. Diversity was higher, and naive CD4+ cells more numerous, in long-lived donors than in aged donors.

Donors each provided ten milliliters of peripheral blood. The study isolated at least 7 million PBMCs from each sample. For the second PCR, which ran for 7 to 11 cycles, a sample-barcoded 5' primer and a J-beta primer mix were used. TCRdb re-called the 5' RACE reads with MiXCR, one entry per CDR3 protein. The repertoire has some 1,500,000 distinct CDR3 sequences, 40% to 45% of them found once; the top ten carry approximately 4.1%. There are a few counts of this clonotype. The antigen is undetermined. This sequence was found in a woman aged 18-29 years in good health. Sample: blood.

Here the CDR3 DNA reads TGTGCCAGCAGCTTATTCAGCGGGAGCTCCTACAATGAGCAGTTCTTC. Translating it yields CASSLFSGSSYNEQFF. The chain employs TRBV7-2 and TRBJ2-1; 8 nucleotides line up with TRBD2. With 2 bases clipped from V and 0 bases from J, the junction kept 3 bases outside the gene matches. From germline, CDR1 is SGHTA and CDR2 FQGNSA. The CDR3 consists of 16 residues.